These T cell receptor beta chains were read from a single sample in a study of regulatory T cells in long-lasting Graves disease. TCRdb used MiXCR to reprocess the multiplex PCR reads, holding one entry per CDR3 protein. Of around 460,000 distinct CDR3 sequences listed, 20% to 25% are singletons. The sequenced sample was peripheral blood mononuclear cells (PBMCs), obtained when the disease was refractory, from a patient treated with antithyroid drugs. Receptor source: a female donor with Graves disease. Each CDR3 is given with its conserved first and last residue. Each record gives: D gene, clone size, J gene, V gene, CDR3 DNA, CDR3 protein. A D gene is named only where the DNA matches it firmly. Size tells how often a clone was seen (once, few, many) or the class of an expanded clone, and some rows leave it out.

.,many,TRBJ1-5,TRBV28,TGTGCCAGCAGTTCCCGCGGGACCGGAAATCAGCCCCAGCATTTT,CASSSRGTGNQPQHF
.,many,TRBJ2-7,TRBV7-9,TGTGCCAGCAGCCCTCGGGACGGTGCTCCTTACGAGCAGTACTTC,CASSPRDGAPYEQYF
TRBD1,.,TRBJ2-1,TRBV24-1,TGTGCCACCAGTGATTTGGAGGGGGCGCAAAATGAGCAGTTCTTC,CATSDLEGAQNEQFF
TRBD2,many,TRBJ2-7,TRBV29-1,TGCAGCGTTGAGGGCGGGAGGGCCGATATACACGAGCAGTACTTC,CSVEGGRADIHEQYF
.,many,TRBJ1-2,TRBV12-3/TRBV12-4,TGTGCCAGCAGCAAGGGGGGGGCGATTACTAACTATGGCTACACCTTC,CASSKGGAITNYGYTF
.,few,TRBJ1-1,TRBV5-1,TGCGCCAGCAGCTTGAGGAGTAGTTACACTGAAGCTTTCTTT,CASSLRSSYTEAFF
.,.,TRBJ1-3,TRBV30,TGTGCCTGGAGTGTTTGGGGGCTAGGAAACACCATATATTTT,CAWSVWGLGNTIYF
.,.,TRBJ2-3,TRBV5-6,TGTGCCAGCAGCTCGGACAGAACCACAGATACGCAGTATTTT,CASSSDRTTDTQYF
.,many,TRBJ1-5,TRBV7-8,TGTGCCAGCAGCTTAGAGGGGGGGCGCGGTAGCAATCAGCCCCAGCATTTT,CASSLEGGRGSNQPQHF
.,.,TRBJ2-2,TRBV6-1,TGTGCCAACAGCCACGACCGAGAGACAGGGAAAGTAGTTAAGCCGGGGGATACCGCCGGGGAGCTGTTTTTT,CANSHDRETGKVVKPGDTAGELFF
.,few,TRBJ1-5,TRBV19,TGTGCCAGTAGTATAGGAGTCCCACGAGCTCGTAGCAATCAGCCCCAGCATTTT,CASSIGVPRARSNQPQHF
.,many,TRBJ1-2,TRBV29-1,TGCAGCGTTGAGGAAGTCAGGGGCTATGGCTACACCTTC,CSVEEVRGYGYTF
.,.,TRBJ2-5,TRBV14,TGTGCCAGCAGCCAAGGGGGAATGGGCAGTCTGGGAGAGACCCAGTACTTC,CASSQGGMGSLGETQYF
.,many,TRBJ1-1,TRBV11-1,TGTGCCAGCAGCCGGCGGGGTAAGAACACTGAAGCTTTCTTT,CASSRRGKNTEAFF
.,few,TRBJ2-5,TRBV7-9,TGTGCCAGCAGCCCAACTAGTAGTCTAGAGACCCAGTACTTC,CASSPTSSLETQYF
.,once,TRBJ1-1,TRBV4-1,TGCGCCAGCAGCCAAGAAGAGGCGAGCACTGAAGCTTTCTTT,CASSQEEASTEAFF
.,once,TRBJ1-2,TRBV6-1,TGTGCCAGCAAGAGAGCGGTCCTAGAGGGCTACACCTTC,CASKRAVLEGYTF
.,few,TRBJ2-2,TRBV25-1,TGTGCCAGCCCTAAGGTAGCACCAGACACCGGGGAGCTGTTTTTT,CASPKVAPDTGELFF
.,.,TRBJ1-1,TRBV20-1,TGCAGTGCTAGGACGGGGTTGAGGGGGGAAGCTTTCTTT,CSARTGLRGEAFF
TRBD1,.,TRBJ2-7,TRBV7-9,TGTGCCAGCAGCCCACGGACAGGGGGCGCGTACGAGCAGTACTTC,CASSPRTGGAYEQYF
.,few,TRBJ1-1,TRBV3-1,TGTGCCAGCAGCCACGCGATTAACACTGAAGCTTTCTTT,CASSHAINTEAFF
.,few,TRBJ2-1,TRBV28,TGTGCCAGTTTTCAAGCCGGGACCCTATTAGACAATGAGCAGTTCTTC,CASFQAGTLLDNEQFF
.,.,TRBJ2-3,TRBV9,TGTGCCAGCAGCGGGACGACTACGCCAGATACGCAGTATTTT,CASSGTTTPDTQYF
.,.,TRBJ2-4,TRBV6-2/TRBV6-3,TGTGCCAGCAGTTACTCGAACAGGGTCGGCAAAAACATTCAGTACTTC,CASSYSNRVGKNIQYF
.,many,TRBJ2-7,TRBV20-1,TGCAGTGCTAGAAGTGGGTACGAGCAGTACTTC,CSARSGYEQYF
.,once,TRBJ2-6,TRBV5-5,TGTGCCAGCAGCTTCGGCTGGGCTGGGGCCAACGTCCTGACTTTC,CASSFGWAGANVLTF
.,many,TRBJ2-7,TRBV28,TGTGCCAGCGGGACTGCGAAGGGCCGTCCCTACGAGCAGTACTTC,CASGTAKGRPYEQYF
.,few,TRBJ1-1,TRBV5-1,TGCGCCAGCAGCTTCACAGGGATCCACACGATGAACACTGAAGCTTTCTTT,CASSFTGIHTMNTEAFF
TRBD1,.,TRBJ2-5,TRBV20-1,TGCAGTGCTGCCGCCGACAGGGGACAAGAGACCCAGTACTTC,CSAAADRGQETQYF
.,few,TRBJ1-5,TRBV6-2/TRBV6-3,TGTGCCAGCAGTTTAACAGGGAAGGGAGAGCAGCCCCAGCATTTT,CASSLTGKGEQPQHF
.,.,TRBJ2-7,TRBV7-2,TGTGCCAGCAGCAAAGAGGGGACGGCGCCAGTTGAGCAGTACTTC,CASSKEGTAPVEQYF
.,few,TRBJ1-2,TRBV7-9,TGTGCCAGCAGCTTAACGGGCCGAGCTAACTATGGCTACACCTTC,CASSLTGRANYGYTF
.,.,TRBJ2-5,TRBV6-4,TGTGCCAGCAGTAGTGTGAGAGAGGAGACCCAGTACTTC,CASSSVREETQYF
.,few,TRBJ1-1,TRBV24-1,TGTGCCACCTCCCGCGGGCTAGGGGCTGAAGCTTTCTTT,CATSRGLGAEAFF
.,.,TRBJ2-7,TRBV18,TGTGCCAGCTCACCACCTCCTGGCAGGATTGGCGAGCAGTACTTC,CASSPPPGRIGEQYF
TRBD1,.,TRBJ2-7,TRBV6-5,TGTGCCAGCAGTTACTCCGGGACAGGGGCCGAGCAGTACTTC,CASSYSGTGAEQYF
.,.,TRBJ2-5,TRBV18,TGTGCCAGCTCACCACAGGACACCCAAGAGACCCAGTACTTC,CASSPQDTQETQYF
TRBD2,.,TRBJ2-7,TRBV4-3,TGTGCCAGCAGCCAAGGACGCGGGAGGAACTACGAGCAGTACTTC,CASSQGRGRNYEQYF
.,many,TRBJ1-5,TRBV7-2,TGTGCCAGCAGCTCGGAGGCAGGGCTGAGGGGTCAGCCCCAGCATTTT,CASSSEAGLRGQPQHF
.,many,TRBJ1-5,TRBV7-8,TGTGCCAGCAGCTTAGGTGGCAGCCGACGGCCCCAGCATTTT,CASSLGGSRRPQHF
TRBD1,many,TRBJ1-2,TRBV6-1,TGTGCCAGCAGTGATCTGTTAACAGGGGGCAGTGGCTACACCTTC,CASSDLLTGGSGYTF
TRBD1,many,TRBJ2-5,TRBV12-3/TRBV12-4,TGTGCCAGCAGTCGGGGACAGGGGAGGGAGACCCAGTACTTC,CASSRGQGRETQYF
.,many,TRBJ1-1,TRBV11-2,TGTGCCAGCCAGTCCGCATTCAAGTTCACTGAAGCTTTCTTT,CASQSAFKFTEAFF
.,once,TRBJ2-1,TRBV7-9,TGTGCCAGCAGCCGGCCCGGCGGTTTGGATGAGCAGTTCTTC,CASSRPGGLDEQFF
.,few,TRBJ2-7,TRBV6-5,TGTGCCAGCAGTTACGATCACTCCTACGAGCAGTACTTC,CASSYDHSYEQYF
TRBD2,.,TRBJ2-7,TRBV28,TGTGCCAGCGGGACTAGCGGGTCGTACGAGCAGTACTTC,CASGTSGSYEQYF
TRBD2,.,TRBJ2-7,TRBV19,TGTGCCAGTAGTCCCCGGGGTAGCGGGAGGGCTGGGGATCGGGAGCAGTACTTC,CASSPRGSGRAGDREQYF
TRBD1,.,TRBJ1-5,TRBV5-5,TGTGCCAGCCCCCCGGACAGGGAGGGCAATCAGCCCCAGCATTTT,CASPPDREGNQPQHF
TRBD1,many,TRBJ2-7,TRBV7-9,TGTGCCAGCAGCTTACGGTTAGGTGCTCACAGGGGAGACTCCTACGAGCAGTACTTC,CASSLRLGAHRGDSYEQYF
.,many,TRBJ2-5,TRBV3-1,TGTGCCAGCAGCCAAAATGGCGGGATCGAGACCCAGTACTTC,CASSQNGGIETQYF